This entry lists 7 T cell receptor beta chains sequenced from one sample in a study of CD8 T cells in Susac syndrome. Random hexamers were used to reverse transcribe the RNA input (about 0.45 to 1 ug). One entry per CDR3 protein results from TCRdb running MiXCR on the immunoSEQ multiplex PCR reads. The repertoire holds about 300,000 distinct CDR3 sequences, roughly 94% seen once, with less than 0.08% in the top ten. The sequenced sample was CD4+ T cells from PBMCs. All receptors come from a human donor with multiple sclerosis.

V usage is TRBV7-8 and J usage is TRBJ2-5; 9 bases are a match to TRBD1. J lost 6 bases, V lost 0 bases, and 8 bases had no gene match. Per the germline V gene, CDR1 is SGHVS and CDR2 is FQNEAQ. CDR3 length equals 16 residues. CDR3 nucleotides: TGTGCCAGCAGCTTAGCGACACAGGGGGCTTTAAAGACCCAGTACTTC. Its protein is CASSLATQGALKTQYF.

The V call is TRBV4-3, the J call TRBJ2-3, with a possible D match to TRBD2 (5 bases). Germline CDR1 LGHNA, CDR2 YSLEER. This CDR3 region has 14 residues. Between the trimmed V and J ends, which lost 1 base and 0 bases, there was a span of 5 bases. DNA of the CDR3: TGCGCCAGCAGCCAAGGAGGGAGCACAGATACGCAGTATTTT. This sequence encodes CASSQGGSTDTQYF.

V gene TRBV3-1 combines with J gene TRBJ2-7; tentatively, D is TRBD2 (7 bases). V gave up 5 bases and J gave up 3 bases, with 14 bases separating them. Germline V gene data show CDR1 as LGHDT and CDR2 as YNNKEL (reference sequence). The CDR3 length is 14 residues. The CDR3 sequence is CASSLGGAVYEQYF. Written as DNA, the CDR3 is TGTGCCAGCAGCTTAGGGGGGGCAGTCTACGAGCAGTACTTC.

This clonotype was seen once. V and J are TRBV30 and TRBJ1-6; 9 bases fit TRBD1. J was trimmed by 7 bases and V by 5 bases; bases with no gene match: 9. Germline assignment: CDR1 GTSNPN and CDR2 SVGIG (reference sequence). The CDR3 has 15 residues. CDR3 bases: TGTGCCTGGCAAGGCTCACAGGGGGCAAATTCACCCCTCCACTTT. This encodes CAWQGSQGANSPLHF.

This clonotype was detected only once. This chain links TRBV20-1 with TRBJ2-5; the D gene is possibly TRBD2 (6 bases). CDR1 DFQATT and CDR2 SNEGSKA come from the germline V gene (reference sequence). This CDR3 is 14 amino acids long. Trimming took off 1 base at V and 7 bases at J, with 16 bases between the two ends. CDR3 DNA: TGCAGTGCTAGAGTCCCGGGACTCCAGGGGACCCAGTACTTC. Amino acids: CSARVPGLQGTQYF.

The J gene is TRBJ2-1, the V gene TRBV9; TRBD2 agrees at 10 bases. The CDR3 spans 15 residues. CDR1 and CDR2 (germline): SGDLS, YYNGEE. With V trimmed by 2 bases and J by 3 bases, 2 bases remained unmatched. In nucleotides, the CDR3 is TGTGCCAGCAGCGTTAGCGGGAGGATCTACAATGAGCAGTTCTTC. This encodes CASSVSGRIYNEQFF.

This rearrangement joins TRBV4-2 to TRBJ2-3; no definite D call. V lost 0 bases to trimming and J lost 13 bases, with 17 bases between them. Per germline, CDR1 LGHNA and CDR2 YNFKEQ. This CDR3 spans 14 amino acids. The CDR3 here is CASSQELLTRKEYF. In DNA, the CDR3 is TGTGCCAGCAGCCAAGAATTGCTCACCCGAAAGGAGTATTTT.